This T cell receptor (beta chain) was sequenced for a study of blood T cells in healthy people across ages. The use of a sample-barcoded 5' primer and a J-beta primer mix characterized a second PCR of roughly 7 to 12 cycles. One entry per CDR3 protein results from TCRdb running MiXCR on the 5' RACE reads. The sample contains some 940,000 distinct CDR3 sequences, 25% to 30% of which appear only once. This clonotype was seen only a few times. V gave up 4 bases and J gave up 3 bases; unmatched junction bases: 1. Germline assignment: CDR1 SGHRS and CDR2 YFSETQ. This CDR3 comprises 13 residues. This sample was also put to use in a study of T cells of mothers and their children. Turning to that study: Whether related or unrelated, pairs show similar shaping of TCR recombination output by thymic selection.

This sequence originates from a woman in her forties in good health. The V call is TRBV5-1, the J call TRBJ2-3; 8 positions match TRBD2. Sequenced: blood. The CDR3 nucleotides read TGCGCCAGCAGCCGGGAGGGGACAGATACGCAGTATTTT. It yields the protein CASSREGTDTQYF.